Listed here are 24 T cell receptor beta chains from one sample, sequenced in a study of cytomegalovirus exposure and HLA in healthy donors. Amplification used 60 Vbeta primers and 13 Jbeta primers. Here immunoSEQ multiplex PCR was the method, and the copy in TCRdb shows in-frame clones only, minus some. The table has around 53,000 clones, over 80% seen once. Sequencing was carried out using PBMCs. These receptors all stem from a man aged 25 to 40 in good health and CMV-seronegative.

V and J are TRBV7-6 and TRBJ2-5; D not certain. V lost 5 bases, J lost 2 bases, and 15 bases lay in between. The CDR3 contains 15 residues. CDR1 SGHVS and CDR2 FNYEAQ come from the germline V gene. The CDR3 DNA sequence: TGTGCCAGCAGCGCGGAAGCCGACCGGCAAGAGACCCAGTACTTC. Encoded protein: CASSAEADRQETQYF.

The rearrangement uses TRBV9 and TRBJ2-7, with D perhaps matching TRBD1 (6 bases). V gave up 0 bases and J gave up 5 bases, with 18 bases separating them. The CDR3 loop spans 16 amino acids. Germline CDR1 reads SGDLS; CDR2 reads YYNGEE. CDR3 sequence: CASSVVPSAGVHEQYF. CDR3 in DNA: TGTGCCAGCAGCGTAGTCCCGAGTGCAGGGGTACACGAGCAGTACTTC.

This clone was detected only a few times. The chain carries TRBV6-5 and TRBJ2-1; weak D call: TRBD2 (6 bases). With 4 bases removed from V and 7 bases from J, the gap between germline ends came to 17 bases. The germline V gene encodes CDR1 MNHEY and CDR2 SVGAGI. The CDR3 spans 15 residues. Written as DNA, the CDR3 is TGTGCCAGCAGTTCCCAGGCAGCAGGGAGGAATGAGCAGTTCTTC. It codes for CASSSQAAGRNEQFF.

V and J are TRBV6-5 and TRBJ1-5; D gene unclear. Between the trimmed V and J ends, which lost 5 bases and 2 bases, there was a span of 7 bases. Germline loops: CDR1 MNHEY, CDR2 SVGAGI. The CDR3 contains 13 residues. Written as DNA, the CDR3 is TGTGCCAGCAGTCGAACGGGCAATCAGCCCCAGCATTTT. Its translation: CASSRTGNQPQHF.

This clone has just a few counts. The chain links TRBV5-1 to TRBJ1-2, with 7 nucleotides matching TRBD1. CDR3 length: 14 residues. Germline-derived CDR1 and CDR2 are SGHRS and YFSETQ. J lost 6 bases, V lost 2 bases, and 7 bases had no gene match. In DNA, the CDR3 is TGCGCCAGCAGCTTTGGGGGGACAGTAGATGGCTACACCTTC. This encodes CASSFGGTVDGYTF. Full variable domain (outside the CDR3, taken from reference TRBV5-1 and TRBJ1-2): KAGVTQTPRYLIKTRGQQVTLSCSPISGHRSVSWYQQTPGQGLQFLFEYFSETQRNKGNFPGRFSGRQFSNSRSEMNVSTLELGDSALYLCASSFGGTVDGYTFGSGTRLTVV.

The chain uses TRBV11-3 and TRBJ1-1; D not certain. The CDR3 runs 13 residues. Trimming shortened V by 2 bases and J by 1 base, and 5 bases separated the two germline ends. CDR1 and CDR2 (germline): SGHNT, YENEEA. The CDR3 reads CASSLSQNTEAFF. The CDR3 DNA sequence: TGTGCCAGCAGCTTAAGCCAGAACACTGAAGCTTTCTTT.

The rearrangement uses TRBV5-1 and TRBJ2-5; maybe TRBD2 (6 bases). The V and J ends lost 2 bases and 5 bases respectively, with 16 bases between them. The CDR3 sequence is 15 residues long. Germline CDR1 SGHRS, CDR2 YFSETQ. CDR3 nucleotide sequence: TGCGCCAGCAGCTTTCAACCGGAGGGTGGGGAGACCCAGTACTTC. Amino acid sequence: CASSFQPEGGETQYF.

The count of this clone is one. J is TRBJ1-2 and V is TRBV19, with D possibly matching TRBD1 (6 bases). V was shortened by 5 bases and J by 6 bases, with 16 bases between the two germline ends. CDR3 length: 14 residues. Germline loops: CDR1 LNHDA, CDR2 SQIVND (reference sequence). The CDR3: CASSGREGGDGYTF. CDR3 nucleotides: TGTGCCAGTAGTGGCAGGGAAGGGGGTGATGGCTACACCTTC. The full variable domain, completed using reference TRBV19 and TRBJ1-2, is DGGITQSPKYLFRKEGQNVTLSCEQNLNHDAMYWYRQDPGQGLRLIYYSQIVNDFQKGDIAEGYSVSREKKESFPLTVTSAQKNPTAFYLCASSGREGGDGYTFGSGTRLTVV.

V usage is TRBV5-1 and J usage is TRBJ1-2; D remains unclear. Per the germline V gene, CDR1 is SGHRS and CDR2 is YFSETQ. CDR3 length: 13 residues. Trimming removed 0 bases at V and 5 bases at J, with 8 bases between. CDR3 in amino acids: CASSLDGRYGYTF. CDR3 nucleotide sequence: TGCGCCAGCAGCTTGGACGGGAGGTATGGCTACACCTTC.

The chain combines TRBV15 with TRBJ2-7; maybe TRBD1 (6 bases). CDR1 is LNHNV, CDR2 YYDKDF, per germline (reference sequence). The CDR3 has 14 residues. V was trimmed by 3 bases and J by 0 bases, leaving 9 bases between them. The CDR3 DNA follows: TGTGCCACCAGCAGTAGACAGGCCTCCTACGAGCAGTACTTC. Translated, it gives CATSSRQASYEQYF.

The chain links TRBV30 to TRBJ1-2; TRBD1 matches 8 bases. With 7 bases clipped from V and 8 bases from J, the junction kept 15 bases outside the gene matches. The CDR3 length is 14 residues. CDR1 and CDR2 (germline): GTSNPN, SVGIG (reference sequence). The CDR3: CALTDRANYDGYTF. The CDR3 nucleotides read TGTGCCTTGACGGACAGGGCCAACTATGACGGCTACACCTTC.

CDR3 DNA sequence: TGTGCCAGCACCCGGGGGATGACCGGGGAGCTGTTTTTT. It specifies CASTRGMTGELFF. This rearrangement joins TRBV9 to TRBJ2-2, with D possibly being TRBD2 (6 bases). Trimming stripped 6 bases from V and 5 bases from J, with 11 bases between. Germline lookup yields CDR1 SGDLS and CDR2 YYNGEE. This CDR3 has 13 amino acids.

The CDR3, as DNA: TGTGCCAGCTCACCTAAATCGGGGGGCCTGAACACTGAAGCTTTCTTT. Translated: CASSPKSGGLNTEAFF. V usage is TRBV18 and J usage is TRBJ1-1; the D gene is possibly TRBD1 (6 bases). The CDR3 loop spans 16 amino acids. With 3 bases removed from V and 0 bases from J, the gap between germline ends came to 14 bases. CDR1 is KGHSH and CDR2 is LQKENI in the germline V gene.

V is TRBV7-9 and J is TRBJ2-1; TRBD2 might be the D (5 bases). Germline V gene sequence: CDR1 SEHNR, CDR2 FQNEAQ (reference sequence). The CDR3 has 16 residues. Trimming stripped 5 bases from V and 0 bases from J, with 14 bases between. CDR3 region: CASSVLMGSSYNEQFF. The CDR3 DNA is TGTGCCAGCAGCGTATTGATGGGGAGCTCCTACAATGAGCAGTTCTTC.

The chain links TRBV2 to TRBJ2-2; D call uncertain. This CDR3 region has 13 residues. Germline V gives CDR1 SNHLY, CDR2 FYNNEI. V dropped 5 bases and J dropped 3 bases, with 7 bases sitting between them. The CDR3 region is CASSTEHTGELFF. The CDR3 region has the DNA TGTGCCAGCAGTACTGAACACACCGGGGAGCTGTTTTTT.

The rearrangement joins TRBV27 to TRBJ2-7, with 11 bases that match TRBD1. This CDR3 contains 14 residues. Trimming took 6 bases from V and 3 from J; bases not matched to a gene: 4. Looked up from germline, CDR1 is MNHEY and CDR2 is SMNVEV (reference sequence). The CDR3 spells CASSAGTGGYEQYF. The CDR3 nucleotides are TGTGCCAGCAGCGCCGGGACAGGGGGCTACGAGCAGTACTTC.

The chain has TRBV11-3 and TRBJ2-1; 9 bases line up with TRBD1. The V segment lost 0 bases and the J segment 4 bases; nucleotides outside the gene matches: 4. This CDR3 is 16 amino acids long. Germline loops: CDR1 SGHNT, CDR2 YENEEA. The CDR3: CASSLEQGAWYNEQFF. As DNA, the CDR3 is TGTGCCAGCAGCTTAGAACAGGGGGCATGGTACAATGAGCAGTTCTTC.

The rearrangement uses TRBV4-1 and TRBJ1-1, with 8 bases identical to TRBD1. V was pared by 3 bases and J by 4 bases, with 4 bases of the junction left unmatched. The length of the CDR3 is 14 residues. Germline V gene data show CDR1 as MGHRA and CDR2 as YSYEKL. CDR3 amino acids: CASSQDRDSTEAFF. The CDR3 coding sequence is TGCGCCAGCAGCCAGGACAGGGACAGCACTGAAGCTTTCTTT.

This rearrangement joins TRBV18 to TRBJ1-2; D uncertain. Trimming took off 3 bases at V and 10 bases at J, with 12 bases between the two ends. CDR3 length: 12 amino acids. In germline, CDR1 is KGHSH, CDR2 LQKENI. CDR3 loop: CASSPEQYVYTF. CDR3 DNA sequence: TGTGCCAGCTCACCTGAACAGTACGTCTACACCTTC.

In nucleotides, the CDR3 is TGCGCCAGCAGCCATCGCGGTGGGGCTAGCACAGATACGCAGTATTTT. Amino acids: CASSHRGGASTDTQYF. The chain has TRBV4-3 and TRBJ2-3; perhaps TRBD1 as D (5 bases). CDR1 and CDR2 from the germline V gene are LGHNA and YSLEER. The CDR3 has 16 amino acids. Deletions cut 3 bases from V and 0 bases from J, with 13 bases between.

This rearrangement joins TRBV27 to TRBJ2-3; 11 nucleotides align to TRBD2. CDR1 MNHEY and CDR2 SMNVEV come from the germline V gene (reference sequence). With 6 bases clipped from V and 5 bases from J, the junction kept 13 bases outside the gene matches. There are 17 residues in the CDR3. The CDR3 sequence is CASRGRANLAGGDTQYF. CDR3 sequence (DNA): TGTGCCAGCAGGGGGAGGGCCAACCTAGCGGGAGGAGATACGCAGTATTTT.

The rearrangement links TRBV7-8 to TRBJ2-1; the match to TRBD1 covers 9 bases. The V gene end was trimmed by 5 bases and the J gene end by 8 bases; junction bases not matched to a gene: 7. Germline V lookup: CDR1 SGHVS, CDR2 FQNEAQ. This CDR3 region has 14 residues. The CDR3: CASSLGQGWDEQFF. The CDR3 nucleotides read TGTGCCAGCAGCCTGGGACAGGGCTGGGATGAGCAGTTCTTC. Full variable domain (remainder filled in from reference TRBV7-8 and TRBJ2-1): GAGVSQSPRYKVAKRGQDVALRCDPISGHVSLFWYQQALGQGPEFLTYFQNEAQLDKSGLPSDRFFAERPEGSVSTLKIQRTQQEDSAVYLCASSLGQGWDEQFFGPGTRLTVL.

The V gene is TRBV10-2, the J gene TRBJ2-7, with a possible D match to TRBD1 (5 bases). The CDR3 is 14 residues long. The germline V and J ends were trimmed by 3 bases and 3 bases, with 12 bases remaining between them. CDR1 is WSHSY and CDR2 is SAAADI in the germline V gene. The chain's CDR3 is CASSEEDTYYEQYF. Here the CDR3 DNA reads TGCGCCAGCAGTGAAGAGGACACTTACTACGAGCAGTACTTC.

The chain employs TRBV10-3 and TRBJ2-7; no definite D call. Per germline, CDR1 ENHRY and CDR2 SYGVKD. CDR3 length: 15 residues. Trimming took off 1 base at V and 0 bases at J, with 10 bases between the two ends. CDR3 DNA: TGTGCCATCAGTGAGTTCACAGCCTACTCCTACGAGCAGTACTTC. This encodes CAISEFTAYSYEQYF.